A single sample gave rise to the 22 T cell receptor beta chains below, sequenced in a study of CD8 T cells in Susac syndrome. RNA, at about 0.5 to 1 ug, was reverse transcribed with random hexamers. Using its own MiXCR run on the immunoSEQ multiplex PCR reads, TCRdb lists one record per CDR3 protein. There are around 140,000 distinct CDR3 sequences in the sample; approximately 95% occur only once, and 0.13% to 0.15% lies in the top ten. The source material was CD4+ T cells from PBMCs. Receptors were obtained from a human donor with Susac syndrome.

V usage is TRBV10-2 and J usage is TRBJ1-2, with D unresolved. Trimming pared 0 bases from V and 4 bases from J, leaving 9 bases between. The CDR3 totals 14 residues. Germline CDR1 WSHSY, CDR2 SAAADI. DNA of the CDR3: TGCGCCAGCAGTGAGTCCGCAGAAGGCTATGGCTACACCTTC. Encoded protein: CASSESAEGYGYTF.

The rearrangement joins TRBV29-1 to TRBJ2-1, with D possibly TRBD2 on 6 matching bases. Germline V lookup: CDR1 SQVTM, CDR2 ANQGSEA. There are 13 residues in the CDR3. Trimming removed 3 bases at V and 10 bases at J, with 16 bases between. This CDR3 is CSVDGGAREEQFF. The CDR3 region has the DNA TGCAGCGTTGACGGCGGAGCCCGGGAGGAGCAGTTCTTC.

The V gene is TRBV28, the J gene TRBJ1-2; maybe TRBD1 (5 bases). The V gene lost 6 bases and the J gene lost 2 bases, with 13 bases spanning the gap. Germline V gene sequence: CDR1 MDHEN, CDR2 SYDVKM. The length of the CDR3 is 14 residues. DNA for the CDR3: TGTGCCAGCAGCCCCAGGGTCAGGAACTATGGCTACACCTTC. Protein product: CASSPRVRNYGYTF.

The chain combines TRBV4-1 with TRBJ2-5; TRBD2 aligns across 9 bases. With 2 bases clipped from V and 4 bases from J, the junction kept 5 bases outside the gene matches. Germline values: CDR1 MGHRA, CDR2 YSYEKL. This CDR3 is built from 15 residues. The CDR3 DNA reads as TGCGCCAGCAGCCAATGGGGACTAGCAGGAGAGACCCAGTACTTC. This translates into CASSQWGLAGETQYF.

The CDR3 loop is CASRVAGTVHEQYF. In nucleotides, the CDR3 is TGTGCCAGCAGAGTTGCGGGGACTGTCCACGAGCAGTACTTC. V gene TRBV7-2 combines with J gene TRBJ2-7; possibly TRBD2 for D (6 bases). Trimming took 6 bases from V and 5 from J, leaving 17 bases between them. Per germline, CDR1 SGHTA and CDR2 FQGNSA. The CDR3 has 14 residues.

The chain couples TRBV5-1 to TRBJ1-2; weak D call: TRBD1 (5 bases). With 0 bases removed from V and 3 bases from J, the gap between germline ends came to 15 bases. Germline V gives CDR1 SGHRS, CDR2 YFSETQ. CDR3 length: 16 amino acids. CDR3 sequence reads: CASSLGAFQGDYGYTF. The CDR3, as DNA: TGCGCCAGCAGCTTGGGGGCCTTCCAAGGGGACTATGGCTACACCTTC.

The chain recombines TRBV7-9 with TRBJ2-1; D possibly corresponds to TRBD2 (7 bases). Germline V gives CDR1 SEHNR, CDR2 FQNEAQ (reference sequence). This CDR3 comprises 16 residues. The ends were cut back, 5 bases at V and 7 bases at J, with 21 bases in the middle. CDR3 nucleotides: TGTGCCAGCAGCCCCAGCTCGGGGAGGGGGAAAAATGAGCAGTTCTTC. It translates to CASSPSSGRGKNEQFF.

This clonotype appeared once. The CDR3 spells CSAQTGERRPQHF. The CDR3 DNA reads as TGCAGTGCTCAAACAGGGGAAAGACGGCCCCAGCATTTT. J is TRBJ1-5 and V is TRBV20-1; 7 bases map to TRBD1. The J segment lost 9 bases and the V segment lost 5 bases, leaving 10 bases of the junction unmatched. Germline V gives CDR1 DFQATT, CDR2 SNEGSKA (reference sequence). The CDR3 is 13 amino acids.

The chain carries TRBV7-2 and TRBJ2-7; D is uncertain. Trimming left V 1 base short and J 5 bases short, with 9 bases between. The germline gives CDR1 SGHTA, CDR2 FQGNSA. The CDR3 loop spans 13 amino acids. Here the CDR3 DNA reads TGTGCCAGCAGCTTAGAGGAACCCCACGAGCAGTACTTC. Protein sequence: CASSLEEPHEQYF. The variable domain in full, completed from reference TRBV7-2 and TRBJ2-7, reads GAGVSQSPSNKVTEKGKDVELRCDPISGHTALYWYRQSLGQGLEFLIYFQGNSAPDKSGLPSDRFSAERTGGSVSTLTIQRTQQEDSAVYLCASSLEEPHEQYFGPGTRLTVT.

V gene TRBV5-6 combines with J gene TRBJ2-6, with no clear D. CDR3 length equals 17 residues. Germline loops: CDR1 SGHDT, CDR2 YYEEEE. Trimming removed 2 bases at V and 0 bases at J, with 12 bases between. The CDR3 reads CASSFSRLLSGANVLTF. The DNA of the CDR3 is TGTGCCAGCAGCTTCAGCAGACTCCTCTCTGGGGCCAACGTCCTGACTTTC.

CDR3 residues: CASSFSRNNEQFF. The CDR3, as DNA: TGTGCCAGCAGCTTCTCCAGAAACAATGAGCAGTTCTTC. This chain uses TRBV7-2 with TRBJ2-1; unclear D gene. Trimming left V 3 bases short and J 5 bases short, with 8 bases between. Germline-derived CDR1 and CDR2 are SGHTA and FQGNSA. CDR3 length: 13 amino acids.

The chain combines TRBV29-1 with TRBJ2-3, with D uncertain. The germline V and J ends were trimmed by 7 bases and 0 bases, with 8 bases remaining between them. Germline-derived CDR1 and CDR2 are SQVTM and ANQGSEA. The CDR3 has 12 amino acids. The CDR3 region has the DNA TGCAGCGCCCGGCCAAGCACAGATACGCAGTATTTT. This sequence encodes CSARPSTDTQYF.

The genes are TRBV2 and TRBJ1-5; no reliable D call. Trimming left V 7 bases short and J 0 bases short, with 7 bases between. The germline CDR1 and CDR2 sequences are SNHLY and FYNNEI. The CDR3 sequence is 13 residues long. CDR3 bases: TGTGCCAGCACGGCTGATAGCAATCAGCCCCAGCATTTT. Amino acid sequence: CASTADSNQPQHF. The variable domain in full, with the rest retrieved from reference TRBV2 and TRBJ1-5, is EPEVTQTPSHQVTQMGQEVILRCVPISNHLYFYWYRQILGQKVEFLVSFYNNEISEKSEIFDDQFSVERPDGSNFTLKIRSTKLEDSAMYFCASTADSNQPQHFGDGTRLSIL.

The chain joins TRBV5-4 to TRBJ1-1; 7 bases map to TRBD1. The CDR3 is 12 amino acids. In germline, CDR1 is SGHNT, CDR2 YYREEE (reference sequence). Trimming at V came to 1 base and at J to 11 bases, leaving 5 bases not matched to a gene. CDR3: CASSLKGAGAFF. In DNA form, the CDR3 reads TGTGCCAGCAGCTTGAAGGGGGCTGGGGCTTTCTTT.

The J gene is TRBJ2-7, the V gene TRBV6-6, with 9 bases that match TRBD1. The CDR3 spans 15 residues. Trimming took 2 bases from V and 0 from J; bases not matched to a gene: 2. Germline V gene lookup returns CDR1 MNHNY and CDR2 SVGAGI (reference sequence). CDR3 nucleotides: TGTGCCAGCAGTTACCGGACAGGGGACTCCTACGAGCAGTACTTC. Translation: CASSYRTGDSYEQYF.

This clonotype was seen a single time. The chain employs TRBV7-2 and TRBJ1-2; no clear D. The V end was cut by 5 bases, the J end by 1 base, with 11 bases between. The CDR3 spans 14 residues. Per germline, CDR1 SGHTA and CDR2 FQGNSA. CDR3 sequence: CASSPNRLNYGYTF. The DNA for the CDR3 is TGTGCCAGCAGCCCAAATAGGCTTAACTATGGCTACACCTTC.

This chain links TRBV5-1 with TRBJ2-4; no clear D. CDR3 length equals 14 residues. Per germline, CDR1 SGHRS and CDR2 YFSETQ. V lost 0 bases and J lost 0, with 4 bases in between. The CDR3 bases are TGCGCCAGCAGCTTGGAGGGAGCCAAAAACATTCAGTACTTC. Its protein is CASSLEGAKNIQYF.

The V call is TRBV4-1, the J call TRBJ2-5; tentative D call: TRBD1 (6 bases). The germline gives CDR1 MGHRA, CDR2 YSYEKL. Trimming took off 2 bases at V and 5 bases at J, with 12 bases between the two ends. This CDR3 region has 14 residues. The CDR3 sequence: CASSQTGFRETQYF. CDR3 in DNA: TGCGCCAGCAGCCAAACAGGGTTTCGGGAGACCCAGTACTTC.

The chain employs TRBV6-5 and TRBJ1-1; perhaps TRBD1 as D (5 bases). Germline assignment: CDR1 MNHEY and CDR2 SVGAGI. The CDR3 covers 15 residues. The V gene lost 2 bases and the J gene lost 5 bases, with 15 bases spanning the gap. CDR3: CASSYPGASATEAFF. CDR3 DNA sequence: TGTGCCAGCAGTTACCCCGGGGCTTCGGCGACTGAAGCTTTCTTT.

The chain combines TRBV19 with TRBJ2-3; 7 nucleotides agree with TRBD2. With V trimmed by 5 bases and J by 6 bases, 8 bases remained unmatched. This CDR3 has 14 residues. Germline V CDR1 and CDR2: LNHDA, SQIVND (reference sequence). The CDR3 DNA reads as TGTGCCAGTAGTGCCAGCGGGGACCTTGATACGCAGTATTTT. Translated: CASSASGDLDTQYF.

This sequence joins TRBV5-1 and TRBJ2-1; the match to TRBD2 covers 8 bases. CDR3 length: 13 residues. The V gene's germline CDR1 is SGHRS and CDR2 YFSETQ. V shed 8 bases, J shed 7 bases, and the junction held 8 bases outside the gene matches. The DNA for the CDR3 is TGCGCCAGTTCGCCGGGAGGGGCGAATGAGCAGTTCTTC. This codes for CASSPGGANEQFF.

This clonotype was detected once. The CDR3 nucleotides read TGTGCCAGCAGTCCTCCTTCTGGGGCCAACGTCCTGACTTTC. Translation gives CASSPPSGANVLTF. The rearrangement uses TRBV12-3 or TRBV12-4 and TRBJ2-6; D is unresolved. The CDR3 extends over 14 amino acids. Trimming took 5 bases from V and 1 from J, leaving 6 bases between them.